The source of this T cell receptor (beta chain) is a study of T cells after yellow fever vaccination. The study, taken as a whole, reports: Of the clonotypes, a small share occurred in both CD4 and CD8 compartments. The secondary response was weaker, and its peak arrived faster, on day 5 versus 15. Post-booster repertoires contained most primary-vaccination clones again (roughly 95% CD4, roughly 90% CD8).

The junction had 6 bases not matched to a gene; V was cut back by 4 bases and J by 11 bases. The CDR3 has 14 residues. Germline V gene sequence: CDR1 SGHRS, CDR2 YFSETQ. A single record per CDR3 protein comes from TCRdb applying MiXCR to the 5' RACE reads. Among fewer than 650,000 distinct CDR3 sequences listed, just over 20% were seen once. This clonotype has only a few counts. The antigen is unknown. This specimen was PBMCs, taken roughly 20 days after the first yellow fever vaccination. The chain joins TRBV5-1 to TRBJ2-3, with 14 bases aligning to TRBD2. This clonotype was obtained from a man between 18 and 29 years old who received the YFV17D yellow fever vaccine. The CDR3 DNA reads as TGCGCCAGCAGCACGACTAGCGGGGGGGCGGAGCAGTATTTT. It translates to CASSTTSGGAEQYF. Combining the CDR3 with reference TRBV5-1 and TRBJ2-3 gives the whole variable domain KAGVTQTPRYLIKTRGQQVTLSCSPISGHRSVSWYQQTPGQGLQFLFEYFSETQRNKGNFPGRFSGRQFSNSRSEMNVSTLELGDSALYLCASSTTSGGAEQYFGPGTRLTVL.